Below are 3 T cell receptor beta chains sequenced from a single sample in a study of T cell repertoires in cytomegalovirus infection. Their antigen targets remain unknown. In TCRdb, the reads were re-called with MiXCR into one record per CDR3 protein. The sample holds around 300,000 distinct CDR3 sequences, 20% to 25% seen once. The sample was cultured PBMCs, taken from culture after CMV antigen stimulation. Receptors originate from a human donor in good health (CMV status not recorded). Some clones in this sample may be carry-over from other donors' samples.

This clonotype occurred many times. This rearrangement joins TRBV7-2 to TRBJ1-2; no clear D gene. Germline assignment: CDR1 SGHTA and CDR2 FQGNSA. This CDR3 region has 14 residues. Deletions cut 1 base from V and 0 bases from J, with 6 bases between. The CDR3 reads CASSLVSPNYGYTF. In DNA form, the CDR3 reads TGTGCCAGCAGCTTAGTGTCGCCTAACTATGGCTACACCTTC.

This clonotype was seen ten or more times. The gene calls are TRBV28 and TRBJ1-1; D not certain. Germline values: CDR1 MDHEN, CDR2 SYDVKM. The CDR3 runs 12 residues. V gave up 6 bases and J gave up 4 bases, with 9 bases separating them. CDR3 in DNA: TGTGCCAGCAGCGTAGGGAGCACTGAAGCTTTCTTT. This gives the protein CASSVGSTEAFF.

This clonotype showed up just a few times. The chain recombines TRBV6-5 with TRBJ1-2, with 9 bases lining up with TRBD1. CDR3 length: 20 residues. The junction had 14 bases not matched to a gene; V was cut back by 0 bases and J by 0 bases. Germline V gene lookup returns CDR1 MNHEY and CDR2 SVGAGI. In DNA form, the CDR3 reads TGTGCCAGCAGTTACTCGATATATGGGACAGGGCTGTTAGCTAACTATGGCTACACCTTC. This translates into CASSYSIYGTGLLANYGYTF.